This T cell receptor beta chain was sequenced in a study of T cell repertoires in cytomegalovirus infection. Study as a whole: Public TCR beta signatures provided an indication of both CMV infection and a matching HLA type. General study results and limits: CMV carriers having the relevant HLA were flagged by cumulative public TCR beta family frequency. The ex vivo response was dominated by HLA-C-restricted CMV-specific TCR beta clonotypes.

Per the germline V gene, CDR1 is SGHDT and CDR2 is YYEEEE. The V end lost 4 bases, the J end lost 0 bases, and 11 bases lay between the germline ends. The CDR3 is 15 amino acids. One entry per CDR3 protein results from TCRdb running MiXCR on the reads. The table shows some 400,000 distinct CDR3 sequences, with 15% to 20% occurring only once. Regarding this clonotype: The antigen is not known.

The TCR sequence derives from a human donor in good health (CMV status not recorded). Some clones in this sample may be carry-over from other donors' samples. This chain uses TRBV5-6 with TRBJ1-3, with D unclear. Sequenced input: PBMCs. The DNA of the CDR3 is TGTGCCAGCAGCCTAGGACGGATCTCTGGAAACACCATATATTTT. As protein: CASSLGRISGNTIYF.